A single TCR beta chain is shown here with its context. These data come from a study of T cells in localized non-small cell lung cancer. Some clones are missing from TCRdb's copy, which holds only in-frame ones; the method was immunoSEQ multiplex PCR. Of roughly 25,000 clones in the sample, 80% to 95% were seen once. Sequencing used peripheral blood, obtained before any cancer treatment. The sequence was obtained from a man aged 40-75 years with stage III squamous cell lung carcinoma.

The CDR3 DNA reads TGCGCCAGCAGCCCACAACCGGGACAGGGGGCTTCAGAGACCCAGTACTTC. It translates to CASSPQPGQGASETQYF. The chain links TRBV5-1 to TRBJ2-5; 12 nucleotides match TRBD1. The CDR3 loop spans 17 amino acids. The germline V gene has CDR1 SGHRS and CDR2 YFSETQ. V trimming: 4 bases; J trimming: 4 bases; junction bases outside the gene matches: 11.